The present T cell receptor (beta chain) was sequenced within a study of cytomegalovirus exposure and HLA in healthy donors. The PCR contained 60 Vbeta and 13 Jbeta primers. Profiled with immunoSEQ multiplex PCR; TCRdb holds only in-frame clones, not every one. This sample yields 100,000 to 150,000 clones, of which about 10% are seen a single time; over 6.5% belongs to the top ten. Germline lookup yields CDR1 SQVTM and CDR2 ANQGSEA. The CDR3 sequence is 17 residues long. With V trimmed by 4 bases and J by 4 bases, 10 bases remained unmatched. This clone was seen a few times. This sequence originates from a middle-aged woman in good health and CMV-seropositive. The chain joins TRBV29-1 to TRBJ2-2; TRBD2 agrees at 12 bases. Sequencing was carried out using PBMCs. The CDR3 nucleotides read TGCAGCGTTGTAGGGCTAGCGGGGGGGCTTGTCACCGGGGAGCTGTTTTTT. Translating gives CSVVGLAGGLVTGELFF.